Following are 11 T cell receptor beta chains from one sample sequenced in a study of T cell responses to AZD1222 COVID-19 vaccine (dated by TCRdb to the early 2020s). The time point label on this specimen signifies: baseline before first vaccination. Receptor amplification or capture employed the immunoSEQ multiplex PCR assay. Not all clones reach the TCRdb copy of this immuneACCESS table, which keeps in-frame sequences only. Checked studies attribute under half of the gap to unresolved V genes and leave the rest unexplained. In this sample the table shows approximately 100,000 clones, about 93% of which occur a single time. The ten largest clones take up 2% to 2.5% of the sample. This sample comprised peripheral blood, obtained on day 0 of AZD1222 vaccination. The receptors come from an adult in good health.

The J gene is TRBJ1-5, the V gene TRBV28, with D tentatively TRBD1 (6 bases). This CDR3 is built from 15 residues. Trimming left V 10 bases short and J 4 bases short, with 20 bases between. From germline, CDR1 is MDHEN and CDR2 SYDVKM. The CDR3 DNA sequence: TGTGCCACCAGGAGAGGGGGAGGGAGGAATCAGCCCCAGCATTTT. As protein: CATRRGGGRNQPQHF.

V usage is TRBV10-1 and J usage is TRBJ1-2; D remains ambiguous. This CDR3 region has 9 residues. Trimming stripped 10 bases from V and 6 bases from J, with 6 bases between. Germline V CDR1 and CDR2: WNHNN, SYGVQD (reference sequence). CDR3 sequence: CATGNGYTF. For the CDR3, the DNA is TGCGCCACGGGGAATGGCTACACCTTC.

The V call is TRBV4-2, the J call TRBJ2-5, with TRBD2 matching over 8 bases. Germline loops: CDR1 LGHNA, CDR2 YNFKEQ. The CDR3 has 15 residues. Germline trimming cut 0 bases from V and 5 bases from J; bases unmatched to any gene: 5. This CDR3 reads CASSQDAGGGETQYF. CDR3 sequence (DNA): TGTGCCAGCAGCCAAGATGCGGGGGGCGGGGAGACCCAGTACTTC.

The genes are TRBV5-1 and TRBJ1-1; D may be TRBD1 (6 bases). V gave up 4 bases and J gave up 1 base, with 14 bases separating them. This CDR3 contains 15 residues. Germline-derived CDR1 and CDR2 are SGHRS and YFSETQ. CDR3 in DNA: TGCGCCAGCAGCATAAGGGAACAGGGGAACACTGAAGCTTTCTTT. It specifies CASSIREQGNTEAFF.

The gene calls are TRBV6-4 and TRBJ2-7; 9 bases map to TRBD2. The germline gives CDR1 MRHNA, CDR2 SNTAGT. The CDR3 has 17 amino acids. The V and J ends lost 10 bases and 1 base, in that order; junction bases with no gene match: 17. For the CDR3, the DNA is TGTGCCACCGTATCCTTTAGGGGACTAGCCTGGTCCTACGAGCAGTACTTC. Its protein is CATVSFRGLAWSYEQYF.

This chain uses TRBV5-1 with TRBJ1-1; possible D gene TRBD1, 6 bases. This CDR3 spans 18 amino acids. Germline CDR1 SGHRS, CDR2 YFSETQ. V gave up 6 bases and J gave up 4 bases, with 28 bases separating them. CDR3 protein: CASTPRPVLSGGGTEAFF. The CDR3 DNA reads TGCGCCAGCACGCCGAGACCCGTTCTTTCTGGGGGCGGCACTGAAGCTTTCTTT.

This clone was detected once. The chain combines TRBV29-1 with TRBJ1-2; D is perhaps TRBD1 (5 bases). Germline CDR1 reads SQVTM; CDR2 reads ANQGSEA. The CDR3 has 15 amino acids. V shed 5 bases and J shed 4 bases, with 20 bases lying between them. CDR3 residues: CSVSLGTGSGYGYTF. The CDR3 DNA sequence: TGCAGCGTTAGTCTCGGAACAGGCTCCGGCTATGGCTACACCTTC.

As for this clone: One junction end disagrees with the germline gene, perhaps due to a read error. The J gene is TRBJ1-2, the V gene TRBV11-3; unclear D gene. Germline V gene lookup returns CDR1 SGHNT and CDR2 YENEEA. This CDR3 region has 13 residues. CDR3 region: CASSTGSNYDYTF. The DNA of the CDR3 is TGTGCCAGCAGCACCGGGAGTAACTATGACTACACCTTC.

The chain employs TRBV11-3 and TRBJ2-7, with TRBD2 matching 13 bases. Per germline, CDR1 SGHNT and CDR2 YENEEA. V trimming: 3 bases; J trimming: 0 bases; junction bases outside the gene matches: 5. The CDR3 is 17 amino acids. The CDR3 sequence is CASSFGLAGALSYEQYF. Here the CDR3 DNA reads TGTGCCAGCAGCTTCGGACTAGCGGGGGCGCTCTCCTACGAGCAGTACTTC.

The chain links TRBV28 to TRBJ1-2, with TRBD1 identical over 9 bases. Germline CDR1 is MDHEN and CDR2 is SYDVKM. J was trimmed by 5 bases and V by 9 bases; bases with no gene match: 10. The CDR3 sequence is 14 residues long. Written as DNA, the CDR3 is TGTGCCAGTAAAGGACAGGGGCCCCGGTATGGCTACACCTTC. It is translated as CASKGQGPRYGYTF.

V is TRBV2 and J is TRBJ2-1; D remains ambiguous. The V gene's germline CDR1 is SNHLY and CDR2 FYNNEI. This CDR3 has 12 amino acids. Trimming pared 4 bases from V and 9 bases from J, leaving 10 bases between. The CDR3 DNA reads as TGTGCCAGCAGTGTGTCCGTTGGTGAGCAGTTCTTC. As protein: CASSVSVGEQFF.